This entry concerns a single T cell receptor beta chain. Its antigen is unknown. This sample was included in a study of shared clonotypes between healthy human individuals. Study-wide results and limits: Relative to clonotypes present in all four donors, those not shared had lower generation probabilities. Generally, estimated richness proved larger in naive subsets than it did in memory subsets. There were few donors, and this limited the genetic and exposure-history diversity represented.

Method: immunoSEQ multiplex PCR; TCRdb's copy keeps in-frame clones and lacks some. In the table there are about 2.1 million clones, approximately 92% of which are singletons. Positive CCR7 selection of CD45RO-negative cells yielded the naive CD8 cells, and terminally differentiated effector memory CD45RA+ cells were excluded. Caucasian adults residing in Nashville, Tennessee made up all the donors. Germline V lookup: CDR1 SGDLS, CDR2 YYNGEE. CDR3 size: 16 residues. The J segment lost 6 bases and the V segment lost 3 bases, leaving 7 bases of the junction unmatched. Sequenced material: naive CD8+ T cells from PBMCs. The V gene is TRBV9, the J gene TRBJ2-3, with 13 bases that match TRBD2. This TCR came from a man between 18 and 35 years old in good health. Some clones in this sample may be carry-over from other donors' samples. The CDR3 protein is CASSGLAGGGFDTQYF. The CDR3 DNA reads as TGTGCCAGCAGCGGACTAGCGGGAGGAGGTTTTGATACGCAGTATTTT.